Shown below are 18 T cell receptor beta chains from a single sample sequenced in a study of spatial heterogeneity in lung cancer (dated by TCRdb to about 2019). What the authors observed across the whole study: The tumor nonsynonymous mutation count correlated with the number of expanded alpha and beta TCRs within the tumor.

The library relied on 5' RACE. The sequencing machine was a NextSeq 500. Starting from the raw public reads, TCRdb applied fastp trimming at Q25, assembled clones with MiXCR and retained in-frame beta chains. Rows matching on CDR3 protein sequence are summarized as one entry with the most common DNA and genes. The sample data list some 16,000 distinct CDR3 sequences, and around 7.1% of these were observed just once. The ten largest clones represent about 18% of the sample. Their antigens remain unidentified. The time point label corresponds to: sample taken at primary tumor resection. The source material was lung tumor tissue, sampled at surgery. The source of these receptors is a female donor with early-stage non-small cell lung cancer.

This clonotype was observed at least ten times. This beta chain is a stray sequence in a library constructed for alpha chains; its clone size is not meaningful. The V and J genes are TRBV20-1 and TRBJ2-3, with 7 nucleotides matching TRBD1. There are 13 residues in the CDR3. Germline CDR1 reads DFQATT; CDR2 reads SNEGSKA (reference sequence). V trimming: 5 bases; J trimming: 1 base; junction bases outside the gene matches: 3. Here the CDR3 DNA reads TGCAGTGCTTTAGGACAGGGCACAGATACGCAGTATTTT. It specifies CSALGQGTDTQYF.

There are many counts of this clonotype. This beta chain is an off-target read within a library intended for alpha chains, so its frequency means little. This chain connects TRBV29-1 to TRBJ2-1; 8 bases fit TRBD2. The CDR3 is 17 amino acids. Germline V CDR1 and CDR2: SQVTM, ANQGSEA. V gave up 5 bases and J gave up 0 bases; unmatched junction bases: 12. The CDR3 region is CSVLSPSGGHSYNEQFF. In nucleotides, the CDR3 is TGCAGCGTTCTTAGTCCCAGCGGGGGCCACTCCTACAATGAGCAGTTCTTC.

On this clonotype itself: This beta chain slipped into a library made for alpha chains as a stray read, so its size is not meaningful. J is TRBJ2-2 and V is TRBV7-3; 7 bases line up with TRBD1. Germline V CDR1 and CDR2: SGHTA, FQGTGA. After removal of 4 bases from V and 5 bases from J, the junction contained 10 bases not matched to a gene. This CDR3 comprises 16 residues. DNA for the CDR3: TGTGCCAGCAGCTACGGGGACAGAAGAGAAACCGGGGAGCTGTTTTTT. Encoded protein: CASSYGDRRETGELFF.

This clonotype was seen more than once but under ten times. This beta chain slipped into a library made for alpha chains as a stray read, so its size is not meaningful. The rearrangement links TRBV6-5 to TRBJ2-7, with D hard to call. The CDR3 totals 11 residues. The V gene lost 7 bases and the J gene lost 3 bases, with 7 bases spanning the gap. In germline, CDR1 is MNHEY, CDR2 SVGAGI. CDR3: CASTDHYEQYF. In DNA, the CDR3 is TGTGCCAGCACTGACCACTACGAGCAGTACTTC.

Note on this clonotype: Because the library targeted alpha chains, this beta chain is an off-target read whose size means little. The rearrangement uses TRBV24-1 and TRBJ2-1, with 15 bases fitting TRBD2. Germline V gene sequence: CDR1 KGHDR, CDR2 SFDVKD. V trimming: 3 bases; J trimming: 0 bases; junction bases outside the gene matches: 5. The CDR3 contains 19 residues. The CDR3 DNA is TGTGCCACCAGTGATACCGGGACTAGCGGGGGGTTCTCCTACAATGAGCAGTTCTTC. The encoded protein is CATSDTGTSGGFSYNEQFF.

The sample holds a few counts of this clonotype. Little can be read into the size of this beta chain, an off-target read in a library designed for alpha chains. The chain uses TRBV5-5 and TRBJ1-5; 9 bases match TRBD1. CDR3 length equals 15 residues. V dropped 3 bases and J dropped 4; count of bases not matched to a gene: 5. Germline-derived CDR1 and CDR2 are SGHKS and YYEKEE (reference sequence). For the CDR3, the DNA is TGTGCCAGCAGCTGGGGGACAGGGAATAATCAGCCCCAGCATTTT. Its protein is CASSWGTGNNQPQHF.

Many counts were recorded for this clonotype. This beta chain lies outside the target of a library built for alpha chains; its clone size means little. DNA of the CDR3: TGTGCCACCCACCCCGGCGACAGGGTGAACACTGAAGCTTTCTTT. It translates to CATHPGDRVNTEAFF. The V and J genes are TRBV6-7 and TRBJ1-1; 7 bases are a match to TRBD1. TRBV6-7 belongs to the ORF category, with a function that is uncertain. Germline trimming cut 10 bases from V and 0 bases from J; bases unmatched to any gene: 11. This CDR3 comprises 15 residues.

In regard to this clonotype: The size of this beta chain means little, since it is a stray read in a library made for alpha chains. This rearrangement joins TRBV4-2 to TRBJ1-2; 9 bases map to TRBD1. V shed 3 bases, J shed 5 bases, and the junction held 13 bases outside the gene matches. The CDR3 is made up of 17 amino acids. Germline V gene lookup returns CDR1 LGHNA and CDR2 YNFKEQ. The CDR3 DNA reads TGTGCCAGCAGCCACGCCACCTTGGGGACAGGGCGGTATGGCTACACCTTC. It translates to CASSHATLGTGRYGYTF.

This clonotype was seen repeatedly, ten times or more. For a library built for alpha chains, this beta chain is a stray read; little rests on its size. V and J are TRBV12-3 or TRBV12-4 and TRBJ2-2; 7 nucleotides agree with TRBD2. The CDR3 has 15 amino acids. The V gene end was trimmed by 5 bases and the J gene end by 1 base; junction bases not matched to a gene: 4. The CDR3 reads CASSQAGRNTGELFF. The DNA of the CDR3 is TGTGCCAGCAGTCAAGCGGGGCGGAACACCGGGGAGCTGTTTTTT.

Ten or more counts support this clonotype. An end of the junction differs from the germline gene, which may be a read error. Little can be read into the size of this beta chain, an off-target read in a library designed for alpha chains. The chain carries TRBV12-3 or TRBV12-4 and TRBJ2-1; possibly TRBD1 or TRBD2 for D (5 bases each). The CDR3 length is 13 residues. The DNA for the CDR3 is TGTGCCAGCAGATTAGACGGGACCAATGAGCAGTTCTTC. It encodes CASRLDGTNEQFF.

This clonotype was counted a few times. This beta chain came through as a stray read in a library set up for alpha chains, and its size says little. The chain joins TRBV27 to TRBJ2-5; tentatively, D is TRBD1 (5 bases). The CDR3 consists of 15 residues. CDR1 is MNHEY, CDR2 SMNVEV, per germline (reference sequence). V lost 5 bases to trimming and J lost 4 bases, with 17 bases between them. The CDR3 DNA follows: TGTGCCAGCAGTCTTCAATTGGGGCGGCCAGAGACCCAGTACTTC. This encodes CASSLQLGRPETQYF.

Comments on this clonotype: This beta chain is an unintended read in a library built for alpha chains; its size means little. The gene calls are TRBV5-4 and TRBJ2-2, with a tentative D call TRBD1 (6 bases). V was trimmed by 0 bases and J by 8 bases, leaving 14 bases between them. Germline V CDR1 and CDR2: SGHNT, YYREEE (reference sequence). The CDR3 consists of 15 residues. CDR3 nucleotide sequence: TGTGCCAGCAGCTTGGCCGTCAGGGGAGCGGGGGAGCTGTTTTTT. Translation gives CASSLAVRGAGELFF.

This clonotype was counted many times. The size of this beta chain means little, since it is a stray read in a library made for alpha chains. The CDR3 bases are TGCGCCAGCAGCTTGGGCGGACTTAGCAATCAGCCCCAGCATTTT. This encodes CASSLGGLSNQPQHF. The V and J genes are TRBV5-1 and TRBJ1-5; no firm D call. This CDR3 is built from 15 residues. Trimming pared 0 bases from V and 0 bases from J, leaving 7 bases between. Germline V CDR1 and CDR2: SGHRS, YFSETQ.

This clonotype was observed at least ten times. For a library built for alpha chains, this beta chain is a stray read; little rests on its size. The rearrangement joins TRBV25-1 to TRBJ2-5; 8 nucleotides line up with TRBD2. This CDR3 comprises 14 residues. The germline V gene encodes CDR1 MGHDK and CDR2 SYGVNS. Losses at the gene ends were 7 bases for V and 5 bases for J; bases not matched to a gene: 9. The CDR3: CASTRGGSKETQYF. In nucleotides, the CDR3 is TGTGCCAGCACCCGGGGGGGTAGCAAGGAGACCCAGTACTTC.

This clonotype was observed a few times. This beta chain lies outside the target of a library built for alpha chains; its clone size means little. The V call is TRBV11-3, the J call TRBJ1-1, with D uncertain. This CDR3 contains 14 residues. Per the germline V gene, CDR1 is SGHNT and CDR2 is YENEEA. Trimming cost V 6 bases and J 1 base, with 12 bases left between them. The CDR3 sequence: CASSQYGENTEAFF. The CDR3 coding sequence is TGTGCCAGCAGTCAATACGGGGAGAACACTGAAGCTTTCTTT. Complete variable domain (other parts from reference TRBV11-3 and TRBJ1-1): EAGVVQSPRYKIIEKKQPVAFWCNPISGHNTLYWYLQNLGQGPELLIRYENEEAVDDSQLPKDRFSAERLKGVDSTLKIQPAELGDSAVYLCASSQYGENTEAFFGQGTRLTVV.

This clonotype was seen repeatedly, ten times or more. The library was built for alpha chains, so this beta chain is an off-target read and its size means little. V is TRBV11-3 and J is TRBJ2-7; TRBD1 might be the D (5 bases). Germline assignment: CDR1 SGHNT and CDR2 YENEEA. V shed 5 bases and J shed 5 bases, with 7 bases lying between them. The CDR3 is 11 residues long. DNA for the CDR3: TGTGCCAGCAGCCTAGGGGACGAGCAGTACTTC. Protein sequence: CASSLGDEQYF.

Relative to its sample, this clonotype is medium-sized. This beta chain turned up in a library designed for alpha chains; as an off-target read, its abundance says little. The rearrangement joins TRBV29-1 to TRBJ2-3; D remains ambiguous. The CDR3 runs 15 residues. Germline V gene lookup returns CDR1 SQVTM and CDR2 ANQGSEA. V dropped 6 bases and J dropped 1 base, with 17 bases sitting between them. The CDR3 DNA sequence: TGCAGCGTGGGGTCGAGTAATGGAGGCACAGATACGCAGTATTTT. As protein: CSVGSSNGGTDTQYF.

This clonotype has at least ten counts. Little can be read into the size of this beta chain, an off-target read in a library designed for alpha chains. CDR3 region: CSARAGAGELFF. The CDR3 bases are TGCAGTGCTAGGGCAGGGGCCGGGGAGCTGTTTTTT. The chain couples TRBV20-1 to TRBJ2-2, with a weak D call TRBD1 (6 bases). Germline CDR1 is DFQATT and CDR2 is SNEGSKA (reference sequence). The V and J ends lost 3 bases and 6 bases respectively, with 8 bases between them. There are 12 residues in the CDR3.